Presented here are 8 T cell receptor beta chains from one specimen sequenced in a study of metastatic and nonmetastatic thyroid tumors. No treatment of any kind had been given to any patient before thyroid surgery. TCRdb ran MiXCR on the PCR reads. This sample has about 45,000 clones, with 3% to 3.5% found just once. Sequencing used blood. The origin of the receptors is a female donor with papillary thyroid cancer or a benign thyroid nodule (not recorded which). Some clones in this sample may be carry-over from other donors' samples.

This chain joins TRBV19 and TRBJ2-2, with D possibly being TRBD1 or TRBD2 (5 bases each). The V and J ends lost 11 bases and 3 bases respectively, with 19 bases between them. The CDR3 is 15 residues long. Germline V gene data show CDR1 as LNHDA and CDR2 as SQIVND (reference sequence). The CDR3 region is CAGSNGQGDTGELFF. The CDR3 nucleotides read TGTGCCGGGTCGAACGGCCAGGGAGACACCGGGGAGCTGTTTTTT.

This clone was observed at least ten times. The chain recombines TRBV10-3 with TRBJ2-1, with TRBD2 matching over 7 bases. V dropped 0 bases and J dropped 2; count of bases not matched to a gene: 1. Germline CDR1 is ENHRY and CDR2 is SYGVKD. This CDR3 contains 15 residues. The CDR3 region is CAISESGTTYNEQFF. In DNA form, the CDR3 reads TGTGCCATCAGTGAGTCCGGGACTACCTACAATGAGCAGTTCTTC.

The rearrangement uses TRBV5-1 and TRBJ1-2; 7 bases align to TRBD1. The ends lost 4 bases at V and 6 bases at J; junction bases unmatched: 9. The CDR3 consists of 14 residues. Germline V gene sequence: CDR1 SGHRS, CDR2 YFSETQ. The CDR3 bases are TGCGCCAGCAGCCCCGGGGACAGCCAAGATGGCTACACCTTC. As protein: CASSPGDSQDGYTF.

Ten or more counts support this clone. J is TRBJ1-3 and V is TRBV5-1; a possible D gene is TRBD1 (5 bases). The CDR3 runs to 13 residues. Trimming took 5 bases from V and 8 from J, leaving 14 bases between them. In germline, CDR1 is SGHRS, CDR2 YFSETQ. CDR3 residues: CASRFSGGDTIYF. The CDR3 region has the DNA TGCGCCAGCAGGTTCTCCGGAGGGGACACCATATATTTT.

The chain uses TRBV6-7 and TRBJ1-1, with a possible D match to TRBD1 (6 bases). TRBV6-7 is annotated as an ORF whose role is uncertain. V was cut by 5 bases and J by 7 bases, with 23 bases left in between. The CDR3 loop spans 16 amino acids. The CDR3 region has the DNA TGTGCCAGCAGTATGCAACCGGGACACATGAGAAATGAAGCTTTCTTT. It yields the protein CASSMQPGHMRNEAFF.

This clone was counted at least ten times. One base away lies a much larger clone, so this may be a sequencing read error. The chain couples TRBV27 to TRBJ2-5; either TRBD1 or TRBD2 may supply D (5 bases each). Germline V gives CDR1 MNHEY, CDR2 SMNVEV (reference sequence). Trimming took off 5 bases at V and 7 bases at J, with 17 bases between the two ends. The length of the CDR3 is 14 residues. As DNA, the CDR3 is TGTGCCAGCAGTCCCGGGACCAGGCGGCGGACCCAGTACTTC. The encoded protein is CASSPGTRRRTQYF.

The rearrangement links TRBV19 to TRBJ2-1, with D hard to call. V was pared by 0 bases and J by 5 bases, with 8 bases between. The CDR3 totals 14 residues. Germline V gives CDR1 LNHDA, CDR2 SQIVND (reference sequence). In DNA form, the CDR3 reads TGTGCCAGTAGTATAGACACGGCAAACAATGAGCAGTTCTTC. This encodes CASSIDTANNEQFF.

The CDR3 sequence: CASDPSGTGGYEQYF. The CDR3 nucleotides read TGTGCCAGCGATCCCTCCGGGACAGGGGGTTACGAGCAGTACTTC. The chain recombines TRBV27 with TRBJ2-7, with TRBD1 matching 11 bases. Per germline, CDR1 MNHEY and CDR2 SMNVEV (reference sequence). The V gene end was trimmed by 8 bases and the J gene end by 4 bases; junction bases not matched to a gene: 10. The length of the CDR3 is 15 residues.